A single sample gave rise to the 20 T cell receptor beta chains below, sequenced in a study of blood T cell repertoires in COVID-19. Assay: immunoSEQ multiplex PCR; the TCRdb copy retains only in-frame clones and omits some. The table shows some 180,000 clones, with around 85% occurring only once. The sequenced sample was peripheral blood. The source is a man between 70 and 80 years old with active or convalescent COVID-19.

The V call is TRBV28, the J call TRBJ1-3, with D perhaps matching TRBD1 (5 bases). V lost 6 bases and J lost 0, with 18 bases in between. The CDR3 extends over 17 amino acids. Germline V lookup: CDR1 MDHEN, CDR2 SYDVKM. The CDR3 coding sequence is TGTGCCAGCAGCCCCTTCCTGGGGGGTGCCTCTGGAAACACCATATATTTT. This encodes CASSPFLGGASGNTIYF.

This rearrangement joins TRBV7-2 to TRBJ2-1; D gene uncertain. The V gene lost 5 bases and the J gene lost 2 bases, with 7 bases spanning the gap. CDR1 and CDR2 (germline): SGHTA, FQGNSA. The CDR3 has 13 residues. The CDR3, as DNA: TGTGCCAGCAGCCCTGCTACCTACAATGAGCAGTTCTTC. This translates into CASSPATYNEQFF.

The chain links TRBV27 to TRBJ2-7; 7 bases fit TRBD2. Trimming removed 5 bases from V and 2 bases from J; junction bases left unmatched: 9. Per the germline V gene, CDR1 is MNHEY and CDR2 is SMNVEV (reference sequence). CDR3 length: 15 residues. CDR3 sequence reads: CASSPLWGGAYEQYF. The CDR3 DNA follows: TGTGCCAGCAGTCCTCTGTGGGGAGGGGCCTACGAGCAGTACTTC.

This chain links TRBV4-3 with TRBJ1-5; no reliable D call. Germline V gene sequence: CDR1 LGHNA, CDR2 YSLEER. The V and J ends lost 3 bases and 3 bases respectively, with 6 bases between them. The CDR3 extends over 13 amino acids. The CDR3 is CASSQHINQPQHF. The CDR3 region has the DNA TGCGCCAGCAGCCAGCACATCAATCAGCCCCAGCATTTT.

The CDR3 bases are TGTGCCAGCAGTCGACAGGGGGCTTGGGGCTACACCTTC. It specifies CASSRQGAWGYTF. The V call is TRBV2, the J call TRBJ1-2; 10 bases line up with TRBD1. V lost 5 bases and J lost 8; bases outside the gene matches: 5. This CDR3 comprises 13 residues. Germline CDR1 SNHLY, CDR2 FYNNEI.

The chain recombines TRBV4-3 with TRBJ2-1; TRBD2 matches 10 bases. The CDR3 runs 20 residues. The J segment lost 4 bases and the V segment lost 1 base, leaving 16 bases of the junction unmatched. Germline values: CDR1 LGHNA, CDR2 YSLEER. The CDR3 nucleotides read TGCGCCAGCAGCCAAGTGTTGTCCGGAAGCGGGGGGGGATCTTACAATGAGCAGTTCTTC. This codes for CASSQVLSGSGGGSYNEQFF.

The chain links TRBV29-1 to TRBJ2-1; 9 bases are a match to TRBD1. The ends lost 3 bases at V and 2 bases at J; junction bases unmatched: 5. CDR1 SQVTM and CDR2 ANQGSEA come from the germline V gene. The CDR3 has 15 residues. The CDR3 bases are TGCAGCGTTGACGGGACAGGGAAGACCTACAATGAGCAGTTCTTC. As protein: CSVDGTGKTYNEQFF.

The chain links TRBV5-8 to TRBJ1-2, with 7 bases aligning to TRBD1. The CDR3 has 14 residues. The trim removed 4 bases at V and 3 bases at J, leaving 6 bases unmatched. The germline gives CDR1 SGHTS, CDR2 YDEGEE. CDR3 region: CASSLGQAYYGYTF. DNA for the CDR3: TGTGCCAGCAGCCTCGGACAGGCTTACTATGGCTACACCTTC.

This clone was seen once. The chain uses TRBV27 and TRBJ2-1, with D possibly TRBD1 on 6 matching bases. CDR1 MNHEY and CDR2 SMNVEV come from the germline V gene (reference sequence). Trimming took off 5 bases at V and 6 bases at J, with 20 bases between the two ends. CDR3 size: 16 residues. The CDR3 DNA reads TGTGCCAGCAGTCGGCCGGGGCAGGGGAGAGTCAATGAGCAGTTCTTC. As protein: CASSRPGQGRVNEQFF.

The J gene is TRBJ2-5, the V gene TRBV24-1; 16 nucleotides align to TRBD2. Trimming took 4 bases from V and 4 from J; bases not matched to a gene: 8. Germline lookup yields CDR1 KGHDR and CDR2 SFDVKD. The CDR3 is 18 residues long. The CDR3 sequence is CATSDPGLAGGDRETQYF. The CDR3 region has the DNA TGTGCCACCAGTGACCCGGGACTAGCGGGAGGGGATAGAGAGACCCAGTACTTC.

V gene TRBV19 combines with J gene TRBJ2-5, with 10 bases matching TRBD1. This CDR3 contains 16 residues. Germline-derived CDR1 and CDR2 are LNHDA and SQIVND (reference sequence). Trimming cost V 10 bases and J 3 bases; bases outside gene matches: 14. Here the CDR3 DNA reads TGTGCCACTTCTCCTTGGAGGACAGGGGGGGAAGAGACCCAGTACTTC. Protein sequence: CATSPWRTGGEETQYF.

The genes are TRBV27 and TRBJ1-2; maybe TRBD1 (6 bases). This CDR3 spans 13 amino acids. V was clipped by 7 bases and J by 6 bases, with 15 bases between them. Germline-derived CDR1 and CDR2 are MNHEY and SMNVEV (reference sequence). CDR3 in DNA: TGTGCCAGCACCTCGACAGGCAGGGATGGCTACACCTTC. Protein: CASTSTGRDGYTF.

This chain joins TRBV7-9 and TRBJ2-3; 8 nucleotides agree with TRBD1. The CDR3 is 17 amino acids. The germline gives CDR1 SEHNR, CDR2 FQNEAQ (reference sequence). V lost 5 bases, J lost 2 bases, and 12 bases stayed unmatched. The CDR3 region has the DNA TGTGCCAGCAGCCACGCCAGGACAGGGCCTCTCACAGATACGCAGTATTTT. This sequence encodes CASSHARTGPLTDTQYF.

The CDR3 DNA reads TGCGCCAGCAGCTTGGCCGGGACAGGGAACGACTATGGCTACACCTTC. Its translation: CASSLAGTGNDYGYTF. The rearrangement uses TRBV5-1 and TRBJ1-2; 9 positions match TRBD1. After removal of 0 bases from V and 3 bases from J, the junction contained 6 bases not matched to a gene. In germline, CDR1 is SGHRS, CDR2 YFSETQ. The length of the CDR3 is 16 residues.

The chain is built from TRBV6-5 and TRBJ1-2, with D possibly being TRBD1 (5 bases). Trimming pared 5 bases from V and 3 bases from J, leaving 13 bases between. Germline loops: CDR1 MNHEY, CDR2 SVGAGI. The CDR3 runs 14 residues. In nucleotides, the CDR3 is TGTGCCAGCAGTAGACAGTTACTCGACTATGGCTACACCTTC. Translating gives CASSRQLLDYGYTF.

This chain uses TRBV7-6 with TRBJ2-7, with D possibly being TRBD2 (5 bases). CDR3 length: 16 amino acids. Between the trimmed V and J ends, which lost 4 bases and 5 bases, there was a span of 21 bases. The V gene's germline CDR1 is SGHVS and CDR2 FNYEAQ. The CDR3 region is CASSSLLSGLRNEQYF. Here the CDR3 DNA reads TGTGCCAGCAGCTCCCTACTAAGCGGCCTGAGAAACGAGCAGTACTTC.

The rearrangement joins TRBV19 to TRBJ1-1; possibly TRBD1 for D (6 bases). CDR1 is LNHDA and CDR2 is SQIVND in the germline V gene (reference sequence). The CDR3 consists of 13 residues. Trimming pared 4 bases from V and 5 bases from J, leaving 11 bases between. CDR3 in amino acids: CASSTNRETEAFF. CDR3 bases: TGTGCCAGTAGTACCAACAGGGAAACTGAAGCTTTCTTT.

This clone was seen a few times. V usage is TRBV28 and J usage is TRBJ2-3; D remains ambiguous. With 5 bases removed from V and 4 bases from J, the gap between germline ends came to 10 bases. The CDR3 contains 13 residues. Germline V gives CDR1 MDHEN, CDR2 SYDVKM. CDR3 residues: CASSIAPADTQYF. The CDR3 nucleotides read TGTGCCAGCAGTATAGCTCCGGCAGATACGCAGTATTTT.

The DNA for the CDR3 is TGTGCCAGCAGTTTATGGCGGCCAGGGAGGTCCCCCTACGAGCAGTACTTC. This sequence encodes CASSLWRPGRSPYEQYF. The chain recombines TRBV27 with TRBJ2-7; weak D call: TRBD2 (6 bases). V lost 1 base to trimming and J lost 2 bases, with 18 bases between them. The germline CDR1 and CDR2 sequences are MNHEY and SMNVEV (reference sequence). The CDR3 runs 17 residues.

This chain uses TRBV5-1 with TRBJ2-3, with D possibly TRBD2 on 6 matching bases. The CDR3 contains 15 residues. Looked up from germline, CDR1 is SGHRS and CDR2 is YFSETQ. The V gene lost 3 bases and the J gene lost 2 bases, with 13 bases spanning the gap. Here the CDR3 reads CASSSQGLFTDTQYF. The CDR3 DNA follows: TGCGCCAGCAGCTCCCAGGGACTGTTCACAGATACGCAGTATTTT.